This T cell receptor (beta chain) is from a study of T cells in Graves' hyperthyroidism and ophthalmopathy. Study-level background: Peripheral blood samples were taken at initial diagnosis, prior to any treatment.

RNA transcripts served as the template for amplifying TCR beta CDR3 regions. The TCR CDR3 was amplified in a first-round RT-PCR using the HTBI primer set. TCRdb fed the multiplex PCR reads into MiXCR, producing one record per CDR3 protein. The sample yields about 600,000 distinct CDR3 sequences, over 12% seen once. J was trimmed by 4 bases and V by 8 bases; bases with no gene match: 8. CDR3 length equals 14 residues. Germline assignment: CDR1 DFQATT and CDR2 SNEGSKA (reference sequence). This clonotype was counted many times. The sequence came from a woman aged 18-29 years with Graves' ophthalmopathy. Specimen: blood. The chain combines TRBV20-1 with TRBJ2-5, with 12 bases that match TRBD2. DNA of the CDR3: TGCAGTTCGATACGGGGACTAGCGGGAGAGACCCAGTACTTC. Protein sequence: CSSIRGLAGETQYF.